This T cell receptor beta chain was recorded in a study of cytomegalovirus exposure and HLA in healthy donors. These donors were members of the roughly 120-subject validation cohort, a group separate from the approximately 620-subject first cohort. Sequenced by immunoSEQ multiplex PCR; TCRdb stores in-frame clones only, minus some. The sample has some 45,000 clones; approximately 90% are singletons. The CDR3 is made up of 13 amino acids. Germline CDR1 MNHEY, CDR2 SVGAGI. Deletions cut 6 bases from V and 4 bases from J, with 10 bases between. Sequencing was carried out using PBMCs. This chain joins TRBV6-5 and TRBJ1-5; tentatively, D is TRBD1 (6 bases). The TCR comes from a man between 18 and 29 years old in good health and CMV-seronegative. In DNA form, the CDR3 reads TGTGCCAGCAGAAGACAGGAGAATCAGCCCCAGCATTTT. It codes for CASRRQENQPQHF.